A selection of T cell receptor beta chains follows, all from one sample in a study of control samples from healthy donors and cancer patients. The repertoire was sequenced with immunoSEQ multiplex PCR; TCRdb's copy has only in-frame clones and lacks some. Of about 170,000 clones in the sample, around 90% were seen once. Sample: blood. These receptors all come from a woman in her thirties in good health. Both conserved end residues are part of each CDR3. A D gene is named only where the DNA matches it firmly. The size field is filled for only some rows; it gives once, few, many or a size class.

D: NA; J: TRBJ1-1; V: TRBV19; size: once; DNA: TGTGCCAGTAGACGCTGGGGGGTTGACACTGAAGCTTTCTTT; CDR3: CASRRWGVDTEAFF
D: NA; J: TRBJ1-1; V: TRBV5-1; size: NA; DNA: TGCGCCAGCAGCTTTCGAGGGGGAAACACTGAAGCTTTCTTT; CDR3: CASSFRGGNTEAFF
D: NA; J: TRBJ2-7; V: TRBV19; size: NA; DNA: TGTGCCAGTAGCCCCGATACTGGACCCTACGAGCAGTACTTC; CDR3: CASSPDTGPYEQYF
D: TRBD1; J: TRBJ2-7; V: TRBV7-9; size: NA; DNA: TGTGCCAGCAGCAATCCGGGACAGGGGAACTACGAGCAGTACTTC; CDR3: CASSNPGQGNYEQYF
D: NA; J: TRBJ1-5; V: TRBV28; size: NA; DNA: TGTGCCAGCAGCTCCTCTACAGGGAATCAGCCCCAGCATTTT; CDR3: CASSSSTGNQPQHF
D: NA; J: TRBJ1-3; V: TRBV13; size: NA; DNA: TGTGCCAGCAGCTTATCGGGGGGGCGCACCGCTTTTGGTCTCTCTGGAAACACCATATATTTT; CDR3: CASSLSGGRTAFGLSGNTIYF
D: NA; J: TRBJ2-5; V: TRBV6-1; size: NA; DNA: TGTGCCAGCAGTGATATGTGGAATAAAGAGACCCAGTACTTC; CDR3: CASSDMWNKETQYF
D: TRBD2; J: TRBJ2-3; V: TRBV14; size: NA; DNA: TGTGCCAGCAGCCACCCCAGCGGGGCGCGGGATACGCAGTATTTT; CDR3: CASSHPSGARDTQYF
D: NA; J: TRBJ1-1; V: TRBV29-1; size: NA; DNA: TGCAGCGTTTCGTCCGGCGGGGACACTGAAGCTTTCTTT; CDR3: CSVSSGGDTEAFF
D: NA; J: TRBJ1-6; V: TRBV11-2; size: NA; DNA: TGTGCCAGCAGCTTGGCCTCAAGCTCCTATAATTCACCCCTCCACTTT; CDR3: CASSLASSSYNSPLHF
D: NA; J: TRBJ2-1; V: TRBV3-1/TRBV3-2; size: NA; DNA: TGTGCCAGCAGCCCGAAGGTACGTCGGGACTTTAGCCCCTACAATGAGCAGTTCTTC; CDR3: CASSPKVRRDFSPYNEQFF
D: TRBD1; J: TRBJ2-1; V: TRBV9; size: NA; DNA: TGTGCCAGCAGCGCGGGACAGGGGTCAGGGACCTACAATGAGCAGTTCTTC; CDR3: CASSAGQGSGTYNEQFF
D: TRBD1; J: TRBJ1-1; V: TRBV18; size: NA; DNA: TGTGCCAGCTCACCAAGAACCGGGACAGGGGGCACTGAAGCTTTCTTT; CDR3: CASSPRTGTGGTEAFF
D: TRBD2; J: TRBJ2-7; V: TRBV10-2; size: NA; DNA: TGCGCCAGCAGGGAAGGACTAGCGGGGAACTACGAGCAGTACTTC; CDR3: CASREGLAGNYEQYF
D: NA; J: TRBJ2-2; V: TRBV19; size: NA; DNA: TGTGCCAGTAGTACCCAATGGACACCTAATGCGGGCACCGGGGAGCTGTTTTTT; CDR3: CASSTQWTPNAGTGELFF
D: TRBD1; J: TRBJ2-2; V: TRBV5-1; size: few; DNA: TGCGCCAGCAGCTTGGTCCGGGACAGAAACACCGGGGAGCTGTTTTTT; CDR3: CASSLVRDRNTGELFF